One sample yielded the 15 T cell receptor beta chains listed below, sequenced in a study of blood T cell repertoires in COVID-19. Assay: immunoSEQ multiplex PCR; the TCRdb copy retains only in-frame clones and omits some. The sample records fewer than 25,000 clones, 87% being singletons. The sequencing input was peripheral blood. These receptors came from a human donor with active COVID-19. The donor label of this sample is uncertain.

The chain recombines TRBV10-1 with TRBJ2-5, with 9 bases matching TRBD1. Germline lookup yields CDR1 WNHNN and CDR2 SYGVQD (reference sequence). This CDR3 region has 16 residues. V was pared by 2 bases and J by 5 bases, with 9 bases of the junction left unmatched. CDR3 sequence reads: CASSERYRGRGETQYF. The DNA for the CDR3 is TGCGCCAGCAGTGAGCGATACAGGGGGCGAGGGGAGACCCAGTACTTC.

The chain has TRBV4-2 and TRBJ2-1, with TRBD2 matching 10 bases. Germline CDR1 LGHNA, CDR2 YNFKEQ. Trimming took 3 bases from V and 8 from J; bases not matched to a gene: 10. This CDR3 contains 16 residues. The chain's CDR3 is CASSQRAGGPEDEQFF. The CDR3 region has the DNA TGTGCCAGCAGCCAGAGAGCGGGAGGGCCTGAGGATGAGCAGTTCTTC.

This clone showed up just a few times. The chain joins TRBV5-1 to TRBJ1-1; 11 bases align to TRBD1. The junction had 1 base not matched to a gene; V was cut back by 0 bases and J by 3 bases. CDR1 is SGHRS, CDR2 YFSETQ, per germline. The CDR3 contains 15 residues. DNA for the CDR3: TGCGCCAGCAGCTTGGTGGGACAGGGGGACACTGAAGCTTTCTTT. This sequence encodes CASSLVGQGDTEAFF.

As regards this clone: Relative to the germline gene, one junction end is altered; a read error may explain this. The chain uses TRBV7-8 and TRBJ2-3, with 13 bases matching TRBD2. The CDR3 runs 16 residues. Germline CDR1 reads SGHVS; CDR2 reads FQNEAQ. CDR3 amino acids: CASSIAGLAGADTQYF. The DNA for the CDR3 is TGTGCCAGCAGCATAGCCGGACTAGCGGGAGCAGATACGCAGTATTTT.

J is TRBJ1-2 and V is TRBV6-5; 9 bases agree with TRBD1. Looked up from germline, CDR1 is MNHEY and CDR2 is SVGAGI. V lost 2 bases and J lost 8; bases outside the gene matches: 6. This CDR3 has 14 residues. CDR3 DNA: TGTGCCAGCAGTTACAAGATAGGGACAGGGGGCTACACCTTC. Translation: CASSYKIGTGGYTF.

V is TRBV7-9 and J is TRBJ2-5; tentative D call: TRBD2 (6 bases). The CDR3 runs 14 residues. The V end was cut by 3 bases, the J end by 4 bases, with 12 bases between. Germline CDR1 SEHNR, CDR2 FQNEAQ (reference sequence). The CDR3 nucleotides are TGTGCCAGCAGCTTGGGTCAGGGACTAGAGACCCAGTACTTC. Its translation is CASSLGQGLETQYF. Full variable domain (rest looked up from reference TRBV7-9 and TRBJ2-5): DTGVSQNPRHKITKRGQNVTFRCDPISEHNRLYWYRQTLGQGPEFLTYFQNEAQLEKSRLLSDRFSAERPKGSFSTLEIQRTEQGDSAMYLCASSLGQGLETQYFGPGTRLLVL.

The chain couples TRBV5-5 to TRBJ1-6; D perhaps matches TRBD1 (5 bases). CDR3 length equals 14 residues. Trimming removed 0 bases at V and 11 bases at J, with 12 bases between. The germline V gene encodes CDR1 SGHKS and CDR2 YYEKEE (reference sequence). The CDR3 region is CASSLAGLETPLHF. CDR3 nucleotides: TGTGCCAGCAGCTTGGCGGGACTTGAAACACCCCTCCACTTT.

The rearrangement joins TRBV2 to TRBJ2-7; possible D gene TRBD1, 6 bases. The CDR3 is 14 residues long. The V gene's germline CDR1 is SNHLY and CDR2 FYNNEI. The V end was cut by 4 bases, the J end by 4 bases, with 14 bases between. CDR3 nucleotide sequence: TGTGCCAGCAGTGTTCAGGGGCCCCCATACGAGCAGTACTTC. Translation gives CASSVQGPPYEQYF.

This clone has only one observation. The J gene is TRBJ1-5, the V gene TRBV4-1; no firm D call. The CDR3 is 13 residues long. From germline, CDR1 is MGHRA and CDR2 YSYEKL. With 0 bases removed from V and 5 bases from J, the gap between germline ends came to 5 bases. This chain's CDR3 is CASSQDPYQPQHF. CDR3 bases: TGCGCCAGCAGCCAAGACCCTTATCAGCCCCAGCATTTT.

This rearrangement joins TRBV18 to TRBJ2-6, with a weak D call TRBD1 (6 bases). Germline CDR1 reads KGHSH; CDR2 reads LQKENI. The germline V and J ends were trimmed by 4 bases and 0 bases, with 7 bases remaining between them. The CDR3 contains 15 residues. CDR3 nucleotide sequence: TGTGCCAGCTCACTACAGGGCTCTGGGGCCAACGTCCTGACTTTC. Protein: CASSLQGSGANVLTF. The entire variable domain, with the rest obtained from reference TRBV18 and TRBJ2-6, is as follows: NAGVMQNPRHLVRRRGQEARLRCSPMKGHSHVYWYRQLPEEGLKFMVYLQKENIIDESGMPKERFSAEFPKEGPSILRIQQVVRGDSAAYFCASSLQGSGANVLTFGAGSRLTVL.

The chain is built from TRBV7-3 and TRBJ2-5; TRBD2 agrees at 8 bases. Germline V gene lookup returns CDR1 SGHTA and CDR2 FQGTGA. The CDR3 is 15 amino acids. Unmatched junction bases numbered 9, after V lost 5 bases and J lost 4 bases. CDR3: CASSPGTRMIETQYF. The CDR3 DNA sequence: TGTGCCAGCAGCCCCGGGACTAGAATGATAGAGACCCAGTACTTC.

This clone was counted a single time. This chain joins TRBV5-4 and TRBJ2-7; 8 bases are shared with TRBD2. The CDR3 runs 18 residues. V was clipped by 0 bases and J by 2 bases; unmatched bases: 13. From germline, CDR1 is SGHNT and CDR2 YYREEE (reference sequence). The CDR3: CASSLEPRPSGFPYEQYF. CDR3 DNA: TGTGCCAGCAGCTTGGAGCCGAGGCCTAGCGGGTTTCCCTACGAGCAGTACTTC.

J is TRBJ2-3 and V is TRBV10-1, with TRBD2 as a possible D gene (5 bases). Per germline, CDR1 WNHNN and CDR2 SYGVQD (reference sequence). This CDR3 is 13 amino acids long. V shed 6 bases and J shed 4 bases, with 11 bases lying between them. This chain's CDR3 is CASRPNGADTQYF. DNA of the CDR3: TGCGCCAGCAGACCAAACGGGGCAGATACGCAGTATTTT.

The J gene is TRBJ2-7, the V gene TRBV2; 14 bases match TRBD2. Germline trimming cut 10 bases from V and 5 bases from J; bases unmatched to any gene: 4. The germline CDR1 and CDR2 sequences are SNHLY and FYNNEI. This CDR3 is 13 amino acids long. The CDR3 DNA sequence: TGTGCCACTGGGACTAGCGGGAGCCACGAGCAGTACTTC. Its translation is CATGTSGSHEQYF.

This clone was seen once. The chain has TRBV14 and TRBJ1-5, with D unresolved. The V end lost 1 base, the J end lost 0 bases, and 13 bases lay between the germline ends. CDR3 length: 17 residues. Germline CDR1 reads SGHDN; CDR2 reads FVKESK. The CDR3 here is CASSQGAQVISNQPQHF. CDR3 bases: TGTGCCAGCAGCCAAGGGGCCCAGGTGATTAGCAATCAGCCCCAGCATTTT.